This paragraph covers one T cell receptor (beta chain) sequence. This clonotype was counted ten times or more. What this receptor recognizes is not known. No base-level quality is on record; no much larger clone is a single base apart. The data originate from a study of regulatory T cells in long-lasting Graves disease (dated by TCRdb to the early 2020s). Regarding the research as a whole: Patients with newly diagnosed Graves' disease had been on antithyroid drugs for under 3 months. The study was registered as a clinical trial and conducted in China. Patients with persistent Graves' disease were compared with patients with newly diagnosed Graves' disease using TCR sequencing and RNA sequencing of peripheral blood. TCR sequencing covered some 13 persistent and approximately 20 newly diagnosed Graves' disease patients, around 35 samples in total. Study-wide conclusions, independent of this receptor: As a limitation, the authors acknowledged that the small sample size may reduce accuracy. Compared with newly diagnosed patients, patients with persistent Graves' disease had lower TCR Shannon entropy and fewer highly expanded clones, which suggests clonal expansion. The study examined only peripheral blood because the primary lesion, thyroid tissue, could not be accessed. Preferential use of TRBV28, TRBJ1-2 and TRBJ2-5 was observed in persistent disease, whereas TRBV20-1 and TRBJ2-1 were favored in newly diagnosed disease. Persistent patients shared more public clonotypes among themselves (around 2,500) than newly diagnosed patients did (approximately 970). Sequencing and analysis were limited to the TCR beta chain.

Reading the label with the study, this specimen's time point is: newly diagnosed GD, antithyroid drugs for less than 3 months. For both TCR sequencing and RNA sequencing, RNA was extracted from PBMCs in TRIzol. Graves' disease was diagnosed according to American Thyroid Association guidelines. The patients came from an endocrinology department in Xi'an, China. Each patient gave 7.5 to 10 milliliters of peripheral blood, collected in an EDTA anticoagulant tube. Ficoll Paque Plus density gradient separation was used to isolate PBMCs, and no additional T cell sorting was done. An Agilent 2100 Bioanalyzer and agarose gel were used to check RNA quality, and a NanoDrop 2000 was used to measure RNA concentration. A distance of 9 bases separates the germline ends of V and J, which lose 1 base and 5 bases respectively. Inclusive of the bounding cysteine and phenylalanine, the CDR3 is 14 residues long. Only the CDR3 region is kept as DNA, spanning 42 bases read in frame from base 1. For CDR1 and CDR2, the germline V gene lists MDHEN and SYDVKM.

Library preparation used multiplex PCR. The instrument given in TCRdb is Illumina HiSeq 4000. iRepertoire HTBI primers and Arm-PCR amplification of CDR3 regions were used to construct TCR beta libraries. Before sequencing, the PCR products underwent gel purification. The study's processing was this. Across samples, 60 to 70 TRBV and 14 TRBJ segments were identified and used for gene usage analysis of CDR3 amino acid clonotypes. COPE and FqMerger were used to merge the filtered high-quality paired reads into contigs. BLAST was used to align contigs to the IMGT TRBV, TRBD and TRBJ reference genes, and CDR3 was defined following IMGT. Highly expanded clones were defined as clonotypes with a frequency above 0.1%. Shannon entropy was used to measure repertoire diversity, and the Gini coefficient was used to measure V-J evenness. A clonotype found in more than one individual was treated as public. Through fastp at Q25 and MiXCR, TCRdb rebuilt clones from the public reads, retaining in-frame beta chains. CDR3 protein sequences are deduplicated, and each keeps its most common genes and DNA. These V and J calls derive from TCRdb rather than the authors' analysis. Counted in this sample were more than 450,000 distinct CDR3 sequences; about 12% of them appeared once. The ten largest clones capture about 8.9% of the sample.

The same sample was also used in a study of T cells in Graves' hyperthyroidism and ophthalmopathy. The second study reports: A patient counted as having stable Graves' hyperthyroidism if no progression to ophthalmopathy occurred over 18 months of follow-up. Hyperthyroidism patients were newly diagnosed, had a disease duration of under 2 months, and were aged 18 to 65 years. The study excluded patients with uncontrolled infections, other autoimmune diseases, pregnancy or lactation. Diagnoses were established on the basis of clinical symptoms, serum thyroxine and TRAb, thyroid ultrasound, and orbital computed tomography. The TCR CDR3 was subjected to a first round of RT-PCR using the HTBI primer set and the Qiagen OneStep RT-PCR kit. Most expanded thyroid clonotypes (frequency above 0.001) were also detected in blood, suggesting blood repertoires may reflect thyroid immune responses. In cross-validation, a model built on a 13 V-J signature told ophthalmopathy apart from stable hyperthyroidism with 85% to 90% sensitivity and roughly 83% specificity, and in testing the same model reached 80%/75%. In validation, the model predicted progression to ophthalmopathy a median of roughly 6.1 months before onset, with about 71% sensitivity and 72.22% specificity. To identify distinguishing TCR V-J signatures, a discovery cohort of around 100 patients was used, comprising 40 to 45 with Graves' ophthalmopathy and 57 with stable Graves' hyperthyroidism. Prospective prediction of ophthalmopathy was tested in an independent validation cohort consisting of about 20 hyperthyroidism patients and approximately 16 patients who later progressed to ophthalmopathy. For training and testing, the 95 to 100 patients in the discovery cohort were randomly divided in a 7:3 ratio. The study also compared thyroid tissue and blood T-cell repertoires from a handful of Graves' hyperthyroidism patients. Once sampling was done, hyperthyroidism patients were given methimazole at a starting dose of 30 mg daily, whereas ophthalmopathy patients were given high-dose intravenous methylprednisolone. A second multiplex PCR round built the libraries, followed by size selection and purification. The libraries were sequenced on an Illumina HiSeq2000 using paired-end 100 bp reads. SOAPnuke was used to process the raw data, removing reads that contained adapters or uncalled bases, had a mean Phred below 15, or lacked an exact match to the constant primer or identifier. COPE v1.2.5 was used to merge high-quality paired reads, and clonotypes were defined as unique nucleotide sequences. MiTCR v1.1 was used to align the clonotypes against IMGT TRBV, TRBD and TRBJ reference segments. Only V-J combinations with frequency above 0.0001, covering roughly 99% of repertoires, were analysed. A TCS score was defined as the ratio of F50 (clonal expansion) to E x V (chaos), with BLOSUM62-based TCRdist applied between CDR3 peptides within each V-J. Welch's t-statistics and random forest reduced some 510 V-J features to 10 to 15, which were used in a naive Bayes classifier (R e1071). Sample size was not statistically predetermined, and investigators were not blinded to group allocation. According to the paper, TCR Vbeta CDR3 sequencing was carried out on some 140 peripheral blood samples, which came from approximately 43 ophthalmopathy, 70 to 80 hyperthyroidism and about 17 progressor patients.

The receptor was isolated from a woman in her twenties or thirties with Graves disease. Donor details come from another sample of the same person, matched by shared clones. The material sequenced was peripheral blood mononuclear cells (PBMCs), taken at new diagnosis, from a patient treated with antithyroid drugs. Here the chain combines TRBV28 and TRBJ1-5; TRBD1 is perhaps the D gene, given 5 matching bases. The bases read TGTGCCAGCAGTTTATCCCCGGGACATCAGCCCCAGCATTTT. Its coded protein is CASSLSPGHQPQHF.